This T cell receptor (beta chain) emerged from a study of identical twins. A remark on this clonotype: The antigen remains unidentified.

The cDNA had a unique molecular identifier and a template-switch universal primer site. One entry per CDR3 protein results from TCRdb running MiXCR on the 5' RACE reads. The table shows over 500,000 distinct CDR3 sequences, with less than 25% occurring only once. Notes on the study in general: A lower insertion count was a feature of abundant cord blood beta clonotypes, with no such feature in memory repertoires.

Losses at the gene ends were 1 base for V and 6 bases for J; bases not matched to a gene: 5. From germline, CDR1 is SEHNR and CDR2 FQNEAQ (reference sequence). The CDR3 spans 14 residues. In addition, the sample was reused for a study of T cells expressing NK-cell markers. In that study: The study found these clonotypes also leading the CD3+CD56-NKG2C+ fraction in a few donors.

The receptor was derived from a woman aged 18-29 years in good health. The specimen sequenced was CD4+ T cells sorted from blood. This chain uses TRBV7-9 with TRBJ1-1; 7 nucleotides match TRBD1. CDR3 nucleotide sequence: TGTGCCAGCAGCTTAGAGGGACAGACCGCTGAAGCTTTCTTT. Amino acids: CASSLEGQTAEAFF.